The T cell receptor (beta chain) under discussion was sequenced for a study of CD8 T cells in ankylosing spondylitis. Whole-study results and caveats: Within ankylosing spondylitis blood, a TCR beta motif made up of under 10 highly homologous variants appeared to be characteristic. The study looked at matched synovial fluid samples from ankylosing spondylitis patients. Disease-linked clones were reported to be significantly enriched there. A number of the motif variants had already been described in reactive arthritis synovial fluid and blood.

This clonotype was detected a few times. The target antigen is unknown. Each TCR beta library was made by quantitative 5'-RACE that incorporated molecular barcodes. MiXCR, run by TCRdb on the 5' RACE reads, gives a single entry per CDR3 protein. The sample gives 30,000 to 45,000 distinct CDR3 sequences, approximately 15% of which show up once; roughly 45% is in the top ten. CDR1 is MDHEN, CDR2 SYDVKM, per germline. The CDR3 loop spans 15 amino acids. Trimming left V 1 base short and J 6 bases short, with 12 bases between. The receptor was derived from a male donor with ankylosing spondylitis or in good health (not recorded which). V usage is TRBV28 and J usage is TRBJ2-2, with D possibly being TRBD1 or TRBD2 (5 bases each). The specimen was blood. CDR3 in DNA: TGTGCCAGCAGTTTATCCGGGACGGGGCCCGGGGAGCTGTTTTTT. This sequence encodes CASSLSGTGPGELFF.